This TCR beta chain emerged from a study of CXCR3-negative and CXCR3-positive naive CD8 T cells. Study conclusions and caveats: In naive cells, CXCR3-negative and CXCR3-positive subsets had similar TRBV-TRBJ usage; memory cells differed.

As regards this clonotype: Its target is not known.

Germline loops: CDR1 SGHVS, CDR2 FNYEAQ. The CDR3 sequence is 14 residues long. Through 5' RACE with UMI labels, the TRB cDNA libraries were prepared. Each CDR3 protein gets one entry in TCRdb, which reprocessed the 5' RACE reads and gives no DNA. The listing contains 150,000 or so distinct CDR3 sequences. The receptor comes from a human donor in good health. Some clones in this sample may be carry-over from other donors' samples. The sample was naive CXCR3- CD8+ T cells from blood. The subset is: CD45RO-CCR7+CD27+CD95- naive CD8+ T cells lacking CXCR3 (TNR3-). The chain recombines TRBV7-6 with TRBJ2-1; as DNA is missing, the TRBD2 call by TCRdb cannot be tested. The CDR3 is CASSLASGGSEQFF.